Detailed here is one T cell receptor (beta chain). The data were obtained in a study of blood T cell repertoires in COVID-19. Study at large: Spain, Italy and the United States supplied samples that represented acute and convalescent COVID-19. The analysed material was cDNA or gDNA that came from T cells, B-cell-depleted T cells, or PBMCs.

The CDR3 runs to 14 residues. The V and J ends lost 2 bases and 3 bases respectively, with 11 bases between them. Per the germline V gene, CDR1 is MNHEY and CDR2 is SVGAGI. Per the study methods: Cell counts per sample came from amplifying reference gene primers. Clones were read by immunoSEQ multiplex PCR, and TCRdb kept only the in-frame ones, dropping some. V, J and clone size were drawn from that table, and D and trimming were deduced from the DNA. The sample lists about 280,000 clones; approximately 86% were seen once. J is TRBJ2-7 and V is TRBV6-5; D may be TRBD2 (7 bases). This TCR came from a man aged 18 to 29 with active or convalescent COVID-19. The sample was peripheral blood. CDR3 sequence reads: CASSYTGGRYEQYF. CDR3 DNA: TGTGCCAGCAGTTACACGGGGGGCCGCTACGAGCAGTACTTC.